Listed here are 12 T cell receptor beta chains from one sample, sequenced in a study of chemoradiotherapy in HPV16-positive cancers. TCRdb keeps only in-frame clones here, not all; method: immunoSEQ multiplex PCR. The table lists 5,500 to 6,000 clones, 84% of them singletons, with over 8.5% in the top ten. This sample comprised tumor tissue, obtained from a patient who underwent chemoradiotherapy. The source is a human donor with HPV-associated anogenital cancer.

The J gene is TRBJ1-1, the V gene TRBV6-5; unclear D gene. V was trimmed by 5 bases and J by 0 bases, leaving 10 bases between them. CDR1 and CDR2 from the germline V gene are MNHEY and SVGAGI. CDR3 size: 14 residues. CDR3 sequence reads: CASSRPGLNTEAFF. The CDR3 nucleotides read TGTGCCAGCAGTCGACCAGGATTGAACACTGAAGCTTTCTTT.

This chain uses TRBV6-1 with TRBJ2-6; D tentatively fits TRBD1 or TRBD2 (5 bases each). Germline V lookup: CDR1 MNHNS, CDR2 SASEGT. Trimming took 4 bases from V and 0 from J, leaving 19 bases between them. The CDR3 totals 19 residues. The CDR3 spells CASSVRRVGEGSGANVLTF. CDR3 coding DNA: TGTGCCAGCAGTGTTCGCCGGGTGGGGGAAGGCTCTGGGGCCAACGTCCTGACTTTC.

This chain joins TRBV9 and TRBJ1-4; 7 bases are shared with TRBD1. V dropped 2 bases and J dropped 6; count of bases not matched to a gene: 7. The CDR3 length is 15 residues. Germline CDR1 and CDR2: SGDLS and YYNGEE. The CDR3 sequence is CASSVQPGQDEKLFF. The CDR3 DNA reads as TGTGCCAGCAGCGTTCAGCCAGGACAGGATGAAAAACTGTTTTTT.

The rearrangement joins TRBV5-1 to TRBJ2-5; D is unresolved. Trimming took off 6 bases at V and 4 bases at J, with 7 bases between the two ends. Germline lookup yields CDR1 SGHRS and CDR2 YFSETQ. The CDR3 loop spans 11 amino acids. For the CDR3, the DNA is TGCGCCAGCAATGGGCCAGAGACCCAGTACTTC. It yields the protein CASNGPETQYF.

The gene calls are TRBV18 and TRBJ1-1, with D possibly being TRBD1 (5 bases). Germline V gene sequence: CDR1 KGHSH, CDR2 LQKENI. This CDR3 contains 13 residues. Trimming left V 3 bases short and J 10 bases short, with 15 bases between. The CDR3 is CASSPGGGTVAFF. DNA for the CDR3: TGTGCCAGCTCACCCGGAGGAGGGACCGTAGCTTTCTTT. Full variable domain (remainder filled in from reference TRBV18 and TRBJ1-1): NAGVMQNPRHLVRRRGQEARLRCSPMKGHSHVYWYRQLPEEGLKFMVYLQKENIIDESGMPKERFSAEFPKEGPSILRIQQVVRGDSAAYFCASSPGGGTVAFFGQGTRLTVV.

The chain combines TRBV7-2 with TRBJ1-4; 7 nucleotides match TRBD1. From germline, CDR1 is SGHTA and CDR2 FQGNSA. Trimming removed 5 bases from V and 5 bases from J; junction bases left unmatched: 5. This CDR3 comprises 14 residues. CDR3 bases: TGTGCCAGCAGCCCGACAGGGCGAAATGAAAAACTGTTTTTT. Its protein is CASSPTGRNEKLFF.

This clone was seen just once. V usage is TRBV7-6 and J usage is TRBJ2-3, with 13 bases aligning to TRBD2. CDR1 is SGHVS, CDR2 FNYEAQ, per germline. The CDR3 spans 17 residues. V dropped 4 bases and J dropped 0; count of bases not matched to a gene: 4. The DNA for the CDR3 is TGTGCCAGCAGCTGGACTAGCGGGGGCTCTAGCACAGATACGCAGTATTTT. Translating gives CASSWTSGGSSTDTQYF.

The chain couples TRBV30 to TRBJ1-1; D is undetermined. V gave up 0 bases and J gave up 1 base, with 9 bases separating them. Per the germline V gene, CDR1 is GTSNPN and CDR2 is SVGIG (reference sequence). The CDR3 sequence is 14 residues long. The CDR3 is CAWSVLTPNTEAFF. The DNA of the CDR3 is TGTGCCTGGAGTGTGCTGACACCGAACACTGAAGCTTTCTTT.

The CDR3 is CASSWPGTSGNEQFF. In nucleotides, the CDR3 is TGTGCCAGCAGCTGGCCCGGGACTAGCGGCAATGAGCAGTTCTTC. The chain uses TRBV5-4 and TRBJ2-1; 11 bases fit TRBD2. J was trimmed by 6 bases and V by 3 bases; bases with no gene match: 5. The germline V gene has CDR1 SGHNT and CDR2 YYREEE (reference sequence). The CDR3 sequence is 15 residues long. The full variable domain, rest sourced from reference TRBV5-4 and TRBJ2-1, is ETGVTQSPTHLIKTRGQQVTLRCSSQSGHNTVSWYQQALGQGPQFIFQYYREEENGRGNFPPRFSGLQFPNYSSELNVNALELDDSALYLCASSWPGTSGNEQFFGPGTRLTVL.

This sequence joins TRBV27 and TRBJ2-7; D might be TRBD1 (6 bases). V was pared by 5 bases and J by 3 bases, with 11 bases between. Germline CDR1 is MNHEY and CDR2 is SMNVEV (reference sequence). The CDR3 is 13 residues long. In nucleotides, the CDR3 is TGTGCCAGCAGTCCCAGGGGATACTACGAGCAGTACTTC. It translates to CASSPRGYYEQYF.

This chain links TRBV11-3 with TRBJ1-1; D is ambiguous. The V end was cut by 0 bases, the J end by 3 bases, with 5 bases between. CDR3 length equals 13 residues. Germline V gene lookup returns CDR1 SGHNT and CDR2 YENEEA. The CDR3 region is CASSLELYTEAFF. Here the CDR3 DNA reads TGTGCCAGCAGCTTAGAACTTTACACTGAAGCTTTCTTT.

The chain has TRBV6-5 and TRBJ2-1, with 8 nucleotides matching TRBD2. The CDR3 contains 15 residues. Germline-derived CDR1 and CDR2 are MNHEY and SVGAGI. With 6 bases clipped from V and 2 bases from J, the junction kept 6 bases outside the gene matches. The CDR3 region is CASSRSGGAYNEQFF. The CDR3 DNA sequence: TGTGCCAGCAGCCGAAGCGGGGGCGCCTACAATGAGCAGTTCTTC.